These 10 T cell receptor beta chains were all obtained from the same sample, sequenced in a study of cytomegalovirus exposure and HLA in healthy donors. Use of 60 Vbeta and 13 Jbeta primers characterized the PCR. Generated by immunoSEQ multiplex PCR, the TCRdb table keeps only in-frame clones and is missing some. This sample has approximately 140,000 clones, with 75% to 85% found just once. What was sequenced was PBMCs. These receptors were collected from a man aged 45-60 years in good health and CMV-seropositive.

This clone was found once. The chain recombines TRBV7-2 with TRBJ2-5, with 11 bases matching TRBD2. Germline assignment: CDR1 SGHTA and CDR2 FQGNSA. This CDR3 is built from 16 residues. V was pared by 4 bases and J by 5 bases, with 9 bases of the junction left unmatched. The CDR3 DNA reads TGTGCCAGCAGCTCCACGATAGCGGGAGGGCTGGAGACCCAGTACTTC. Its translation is CASSSTIAGGLETQYF. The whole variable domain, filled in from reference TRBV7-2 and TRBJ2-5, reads GAGVSQSPSNKVTEKGKDVELRCDPISGHTALYWYRQSLGQGLEFLIYFQGNSAPDKSGLPSDRFSAERTGGSVSTLTIQRTQQEDSAVYLCASSSTIAGGLETQYFGPGTRLLVL.

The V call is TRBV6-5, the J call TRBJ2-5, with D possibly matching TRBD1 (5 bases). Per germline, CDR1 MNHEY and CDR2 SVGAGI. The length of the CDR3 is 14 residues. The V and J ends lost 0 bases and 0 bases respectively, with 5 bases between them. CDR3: CASSYSDNQETQYF. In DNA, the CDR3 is TGTGCCAGCAGTTACTCGGACAACCAAGAGACCCAGTACTTC.

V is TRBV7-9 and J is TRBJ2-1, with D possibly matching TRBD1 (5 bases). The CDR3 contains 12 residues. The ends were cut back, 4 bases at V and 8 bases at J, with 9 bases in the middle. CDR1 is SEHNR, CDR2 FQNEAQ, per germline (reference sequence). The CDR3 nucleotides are TGTGCCAGCAGCTCCCCGACAGATGAGCAGTTCTTC. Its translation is CASSSPTDEQFF.

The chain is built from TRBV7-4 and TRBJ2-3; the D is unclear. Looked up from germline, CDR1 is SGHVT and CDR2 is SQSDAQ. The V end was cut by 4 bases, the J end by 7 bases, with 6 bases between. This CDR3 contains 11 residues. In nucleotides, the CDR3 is TGTGCCAGCAGCTCCGGGTATACGCAGTATTTT. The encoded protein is CASSSGYTQYF.

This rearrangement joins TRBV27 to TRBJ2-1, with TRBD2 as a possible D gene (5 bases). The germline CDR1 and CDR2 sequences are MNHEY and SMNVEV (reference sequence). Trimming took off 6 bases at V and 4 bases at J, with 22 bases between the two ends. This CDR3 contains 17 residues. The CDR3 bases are TGTGCCAGCAGCTCCCGGCCGGGGAGCGGAGTTTACAATGAGCAGTTCTTC. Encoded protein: CASSSRPGSGVYNEQFF.

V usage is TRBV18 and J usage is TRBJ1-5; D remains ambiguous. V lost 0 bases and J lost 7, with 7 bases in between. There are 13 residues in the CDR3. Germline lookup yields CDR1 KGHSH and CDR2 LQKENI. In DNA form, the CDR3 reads TGTGCCAGCTCACCACCGTTCATGCAGCCCCAGCATTTT. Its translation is CASSPPFMQPQHF. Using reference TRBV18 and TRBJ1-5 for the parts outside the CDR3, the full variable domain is NAGVMQNPRHLVRRRGQEARLRCSPMKGHSHVYWYRQLPEEGLKFMVYLQKENIIDESGMPKERFSAEFPKEGPSILRIQQVVRGDSAAYFCASSPPFMQPQHFGDGTRLSIL.

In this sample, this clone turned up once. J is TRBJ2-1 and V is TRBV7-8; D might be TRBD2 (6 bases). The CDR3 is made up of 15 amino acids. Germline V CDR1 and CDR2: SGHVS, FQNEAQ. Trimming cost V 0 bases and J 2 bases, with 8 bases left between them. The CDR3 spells CASSLAAGTYNEQFF. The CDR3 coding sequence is TGTGCCAGCAGCTTAGCTGCGGGAACCTACAATGAGCAGTTCTTC.

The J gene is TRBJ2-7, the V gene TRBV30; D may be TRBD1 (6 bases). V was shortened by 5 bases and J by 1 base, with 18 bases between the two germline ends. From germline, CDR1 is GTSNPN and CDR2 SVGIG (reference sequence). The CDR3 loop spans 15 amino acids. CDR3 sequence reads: CAWGGRGSLSYEQYF. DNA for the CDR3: TGTGCCTGGGGCGGTAGGGGGAGCTTATCCTACGAGCAGTACTTC.

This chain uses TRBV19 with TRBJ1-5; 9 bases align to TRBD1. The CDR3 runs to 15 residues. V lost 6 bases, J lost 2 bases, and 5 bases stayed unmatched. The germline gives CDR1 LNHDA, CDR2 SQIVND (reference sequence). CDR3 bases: TGTGCCAGTAGATTGGGACAGGGACGCAATCAGCCCCAGCATTTT. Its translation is CASRLGQGRNQPQHF. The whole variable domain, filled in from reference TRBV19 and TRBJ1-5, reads DGGITQSPKYLFRKEGQNVTLSCEQNLNHDAMYWYRQDPGQGLRLIYYSQIVNDFQKGDIAEGYSVSREKKESFPLTVTSAQKNPTAFYLCASRLGQGRNQPQHFGDGTRLSIL.

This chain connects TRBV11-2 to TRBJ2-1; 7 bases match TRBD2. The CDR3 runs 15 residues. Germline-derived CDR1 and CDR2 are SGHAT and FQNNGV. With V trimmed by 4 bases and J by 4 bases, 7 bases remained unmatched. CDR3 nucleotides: TGTGCCAGCAGCTACCTTAGCGGGCGGTACAATGAGCAGTTCTTC. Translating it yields CASSYLSGRYNEQFF. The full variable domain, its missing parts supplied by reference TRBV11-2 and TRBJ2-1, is EAGVAQSPRYKIIEKRQSVAFWCNPISGHATLYWYQQILGQGPKLLIQFQNNGVVDDSQLPKDRFSAERLKGVDSTLKIQPAKLEDSAVYLCASSYLSGRYNEQFFGPGTRLTVL.